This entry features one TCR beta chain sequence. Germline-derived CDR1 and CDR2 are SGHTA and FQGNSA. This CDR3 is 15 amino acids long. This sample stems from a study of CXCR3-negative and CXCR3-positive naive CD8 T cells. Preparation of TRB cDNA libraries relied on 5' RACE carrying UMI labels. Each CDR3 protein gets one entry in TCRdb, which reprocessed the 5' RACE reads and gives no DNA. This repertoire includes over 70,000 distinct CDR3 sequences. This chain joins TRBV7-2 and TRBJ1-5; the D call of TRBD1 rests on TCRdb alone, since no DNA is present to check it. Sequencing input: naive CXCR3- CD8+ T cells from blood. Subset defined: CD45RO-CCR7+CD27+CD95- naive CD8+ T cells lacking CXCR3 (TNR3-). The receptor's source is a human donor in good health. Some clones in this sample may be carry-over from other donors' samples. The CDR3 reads CASSSQDRGSQPQHF.